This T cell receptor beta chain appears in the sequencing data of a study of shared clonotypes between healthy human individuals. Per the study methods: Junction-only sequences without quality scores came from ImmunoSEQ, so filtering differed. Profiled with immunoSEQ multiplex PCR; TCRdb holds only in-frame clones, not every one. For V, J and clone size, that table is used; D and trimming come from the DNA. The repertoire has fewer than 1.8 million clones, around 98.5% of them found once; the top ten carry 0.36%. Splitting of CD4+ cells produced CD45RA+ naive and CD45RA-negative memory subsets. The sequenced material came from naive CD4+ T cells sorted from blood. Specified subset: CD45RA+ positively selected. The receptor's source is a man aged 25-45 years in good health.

CDR3 in amino acids: CASSLSLAGGSGELFF. CDR3 sequence (DNA): TGCGCCAGCAGCTTATCACTAGCGGGAGGGTCCGGGGAGCTGTTTTTT. The V call is TRBV5-1, the J call TRBJ2-2; 13 bases map to TRBD2. V was clipped by 2 bases and J by 6 bases; unmatched bases: 4. This CDR3 comprises 16 residues. Germline V gene sequence: CDR1 SGHRS, CDR2 YFSETQ.